This entry is about one T cell receptor (beta chain). The antigen is not known. The naive CD8 fraction comprised CD45RO-negative cells positively selected for CCR7 and excluded terminally differentiated effector memory CD45RA+ cells. Every donor, a Caucasian adult, lived in Nashville, Tennessee. This CDR3 is built from 16 residues. Germline CDR1 reads LGHNA; CDR2 reads YSLEER. V lost 4 bases to trimming and J lost 7 bases; unmatched junction nucleotides: 8. Assay: immunoSEQ multiplex PCR; the TCRdb copy retains only in-frame clones and omits some. Here the sample spans roughly 2,000,000 clones, about 95% being singletons. These data come from a study of shared clonotypes between healthy human individuals. The study's findings and limits: Memory subsets generally showed lower estimated richness than naive subsets. The small donor group covered limited genetic and exposure diversity.

The sequence came from a man in his late teens or twenties in good health. This chain joins TRBV4-3 and TRBJ2-7; 15 positions match TRBD2. The sequenced material came from naive CD8+ T cells sorted from blood. The CDR3 DNA follows: TGCGCCAGCAGCCCCGGACTAGCGGGAGGGCCAGGGGAGCAGTACTTC. It encodes CASSPGLAGGPGEQYF.